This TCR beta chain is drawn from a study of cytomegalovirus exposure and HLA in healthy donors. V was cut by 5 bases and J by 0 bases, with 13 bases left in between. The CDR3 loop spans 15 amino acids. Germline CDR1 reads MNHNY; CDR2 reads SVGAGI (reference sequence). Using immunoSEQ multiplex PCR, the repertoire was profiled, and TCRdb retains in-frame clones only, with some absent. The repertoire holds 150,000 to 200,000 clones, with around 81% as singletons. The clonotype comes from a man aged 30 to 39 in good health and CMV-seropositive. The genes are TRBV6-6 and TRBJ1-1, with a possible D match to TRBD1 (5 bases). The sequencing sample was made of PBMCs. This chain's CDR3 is CASSPLETVNTEAFF. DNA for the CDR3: TGTGCCAGCAGTCCTCTCGAGACAGTGAACACTGAAGCTTTCTTT.